The 4 T cell receptor beta chains reported below all come from one sample, sequenced in a study of breast tumors, draining lymph nodes, adjacent tissues. TCRdb re-called the multiplex PCR reads with MiXCR, one entry per CDR3 protein. This sample has around 21,000 distinct CDR3 sequences, with about 38% found just once. The source material was breast tumor tissue. The receptors here all came from a female donor with breast cancer. Some clones in this sample may be carry-over from other donors' samples.

The rearrangement uses TRBV6-5 and TRBJ2-7, with 7 bases matching TRBD1. After removal of 4 bases from V and 0 bases from J, the junction contained 3 bases not matched to a gene. The CDR3 has 14 amino acids. Germline loops: CDR1 MNHEY, CDR2 SVGAGI. This CDR3 is CASSLAGGSYEQYF. CDR3 DNA sequence: TGTGCCAGCAGTTTGGCAGGGGGCTCCTACGAGCAGTACTTC.

This clonotype was seen at least ten times. V gene TRBV12-3 or TRBV12-4 combines with J gene TRBJ2-5, with D tentatively TRBD2 (6 bases). The V end lost 6 bases, the J end lost 0 bases, and 26 bases lay between the germline ends. There are 19 residues in the CDR3. The CDR3 DNA reads TGTGCCAGCAGCCACGGGACTGGCATAGCAGGATCGTACCAAGAGACCCAGTACTTC. This codes for CASSHGTGIAGSYQETQYF.

V and J are TRBV20-1 and TRBJ2-5, with D perhaps given as TRBD1 or TRBD2 (5 bases each). Germline CDR1 and CDR2: DFQATT and SNEGSKA (reference sequence). The CDR3 covers 12 residues. V was pared by 3 bases and J by 5 bases, with 10 bases between. The CDR3 here is CSASTGRETQYF. CDR3 bases: TGCAGTGCTAGTACGGGGCGGGAGACCCAGTACTTC.

This clonotype was counted at least ten times. The V call is TRBV7-9, the J call TRBJ1-4; a possible D gene is TRBD1 (5 bases). V was clipped by 3 bases and J by 6 bases, with 11 bases between them. This CDR3 is built from 14 residues. Germline CDR1 and CDR2: SEHNR and FQNEAQ (reference sequence). The CDR3 loop reads CASSLGVVDEKLFF. CDR3 nucleotides: TGTGCCAGCAGCTTGGGGGTGGTGGATGAAAAACTGTTTTTT.